The text below deals with one T cell receptor beta chain. Its antigen remains unknown. These data originate in a study of T cell repertoires in cytomegalovirus infection. Overall study: Carrying CMV and the relevant HLA type showed in public TCR beta signatures. Study conclusions and caveats: Within the response measured ex vivo, HLA-C-restricted CMV-specific TCR beta clonotypes were dominant. Carriers of CMV plus the relevant HLA were identified by cumulative public TCR beta family frequency.

Per the germline V gene, CDR1 is DFQATT and CDR2 is SNEGSKA (reference sequence). The CDR3 consists of 14 residues. The J segment lost 2 bases and the V segment lost 7 bases, leaving 6 bases of the junction unmatched. One entry per CDR3 protein, called by TCRdb with MiXCR from the reads. The table lists more than 400,000 distinct CDR3 sequences, about 26% of them singletons. Sequenced material: PBMCs. The chain recombines TRBV20-1 with TRBJ2-2, with 8 bases aligning to TRBD2. The sequence derives from a human donor in good health (CMV status not recorded). Some clones in this sample may be carry-over from other donors' samples. The CDR3 coding sequence is TGCAGTGTTACTAGCGGAAAAAACACCGGGGAGCTGTTTTTT. The encoded protein is CSVTSGKNTGELFF.